Given below is one T cell receptor (beta chain) in context. CDR3 length: 13 residues. CDR1 is SGHRS and CDR2 is YFSETQ in the germline V gene. V shed 4 bases, J shed 3 bases, and the junction held 3 bases outside the gene matches. These data belong to a study of tumor T cells in aggressive B-cell lymphoma. The repertoire was sequenced with immunoSEQ multiplex PCR; TCRdb's copy has only in-frame clones and lacks some. The sample holds some 3,200 clones, 94% seen once. V and J are TRBV5-1 and TRBJ2-7; 8 bases map to TRBD1. The sequence was obtained from an adult with diffuse large B cell lymphoma. The material sequenced was tumor tissue. The CDR3 reads CASSAGQGYEQYF. The CDR3 nucleotides are TGCGCCAGCAGCGCTGGACAGGGCTACGAGCAGTACTTC.